This T cell receptor beta chain was captured in a study of regulatory T cells in long-lasting Graves disease. With regard to this clonotype: Its matching antigen is unknown.

CDR3 length: 15 amino acids. J lost 2 bases, V lost 3 bases, and 4 bases had no gene match. Germline assignment: CDR1 LGHDT and CDR2 YNNKEL (reference sequence). Stated time point: persistent/refractory GD, antithyroid drugs over 5 years with positive TRAb. Extracted RNA from PBMCs served as the source of the TCR library. EDTA tubes were used for drawing nine milliliters of peripheral blood. General observations from the study: Less diverse TCR repertoires were seen in persistent Graves' patients than in newly diagnosed ones. New patients shared fewer public clonotypes (roughly 910) than persistent patients did (2,741).

Assembly of TCR beta libraries relied on iRepertoire HTBI primers together with Arm-PCR of CDR3 regions. MiXCR was run by TCRdb on the multiplex PCR reads, yielding one entry per CDR3 protein. The data show about 340,000 distinct CDR3 sequences, roughly 21% seen once. The sequenced sample was peripheral blood mononuclear cells (PBMCs), obtained when the disease was refractory, from a patient treated with antithyroid drugs. The chain employs TRBV3-1 and TRBJ2-7; 10 bases fit TRBD1. This TCR was recovered from a female donor with Graves disease. CDR3: CASSHFGTGAYEQYF. CDR3 bases: TGTGCCAGCAGCCACTTCGGGACAGGGGCCTACGAGCAGTACTTC.